This T cell receptor beta chain was recovered during a study of T cells in Graves' hyperthyroidism and ophthalmopathy. TCR beta CDR3 regions were amplified from RNA transcripts. RT-PCR in the first round (using the HTBI primer set) targeted the TCR CDR3. TCRdb processed the multiplex PCR reads anew with MiXCR; each CDR3 protein has one entry. The sample consists of fewer than 400,000 distinct CDR3 sequences, around a sixth of them appearing once. The CDR3 runs to 15 residues. CDR1 and CDR2 from the germline V gene are MDHEN and SYDVKM. This clonotype has only a few counts. The junction does not match germline at one end; this may be a read error.

Sequenced sample: blood. This rearrangement joins TRBV28 to TRBJ2-6, with D tentatively TRBD1 or TRBD2 (5 bases each). The sequence was collected from a young woman with Graves' hyperthyroidism that later progressed to Graves' ophthalmopathy. The chain's CDR3 is CASSFAGAGANALTF. The CDR3 coding sequence is TGTGCCAGCAGTTTTGCCGGGGCTGGGGCCAACGCCCTGACTTTC.